In this sample, the clone carrying this TCR beta chain turned up once. The CDR3 has 16 amino acids. From germline, CDR1 is LGHDT and CDR2 YNNKEL (reference sequence). V was trimmed by 2 bases and J by 4 bases, leaving 14 bases between them. Sequencing used immunoSEQ multiplex PCR; TCRdb keeps in-frame clones, though not all of them. The sample holds approximately 120,000 clones, more than 85% seen once. The sample originates from a study of control samples from healthy donors and cancer patients. This chain joins TRBV3-1 (or the pseudogene TRBV3-2) and TRBJ2-2; D is perhaps TRBD2 (6 bases). The material sequenced was blood. This receptor was taken from a young man in good health. This CDR3 reads CASSQFESGGTGELFF. In DNA form, the CDR3 reads TGTGCCAGCAGCCAATTTGAATCCGGGGGCACCGGGGAGCTGTTTTTT.